Below are 10 T cell receptor beta chains sequenced from a single sample in a study of blood T cell repertoires in COVID-19 (dated by TCRdb to the early 2020s). Libraries were made using the immunoSEQ multiplex PCR assay. TCRdb mirrors the immuneACCESS table, restricted to in-frame sequences. Some clones are absent from its copies; in checked studies, under half trace to an unresolved V gene, and the reason for the others is unknown. The sample includes 200,000 to 250,000 clones, with 80% to 90% observed a single time. The ten largest clonotypes hold 8% to 13% of the sample. The sample was peripheral blood. These receptors all come from a woman of 80 years or more with acute or convalescent COVID-19.

This clone was detected only once. This chain links TRBV7-2 with TRBJ2-3; 14 bases fit TRBD2. Germline CDR1 SGHTA, CDR2 FQGNSA. The CDR3 is made up of 17 amino acids. The junction had 8 bases not matched to a gene; V was cut back by 4 bases and J by 5 bases. The CDR3 DNA sequence: TGTGCCAGCAGCTCCGGGACTAGCGGGAGCCGGGGAGATACGCAGTATTTT. It is translated as CASSSGTSGSRGDTQYF.

The CDR3 spells CASSPWASYEQYF. The CDR3 DNA sequence: TGTGCCAGCAGTCCTTGGGCATCCTACGAGCAGTACTTC. V is TRBV12-3 or TRBV12-4 and J is TRBJ2-7; D gene ambiguous. The CDR3 is 13 residues long. Deletions cut 5 bases from V and 1 base from J, with 9 bases between.

The chain uses TRBV5-1 and TRBJ2-5, with 7 nucleotides matching TRBD1. V shed 1 base, J shed 3 bases, and the junction held 6 bases outside the gene matches. CDR3 length: 15 residues. From germline, CDR1 is SGHRS and CDR2 YFSETQ. The CDR3 spells CASSLLGGAEETQYF. Here the CDR3 DNA reads TGCGCCAGCAGCTTGTTAGGGGGCGCGGAAGAGACCCAGTACTTC.

V is TRBV28 and J is TRBJ1-2; D ambiguous. The CDR3 length is 13 residues. The germline V and J ends were trimmed by 2 bases and 4 bases, with 8 bases remaining between them. The V gene's germline CDR1 is MDHEN and CDR2 SYDVKM. CDR3 nucleotides: TGTGCCAGCAGTTTACCCGTTTCCTATGGCTACACCTTC. Amino acid sequence: CASSLPVSYGYTF.

This clone has just a few counts. The chain has TRBV30 and TRBJ1-4; 7 positions agree with TRBD1. V shed 3 bases and J 8 bases; nucleotides not matched to a gene: 12. Germline values: CDR1 GTSNPN, CDR2 SVGIG (reference sequence). The CDR3 loop spans 15 amino acids. DNA for the CDR3: TGTGCCTGGAGGCTAAGTTGGACAGGACGCGAAAAACTGTTTTTT. Protein product: CAWRLSWTGREKLFF.

V usage is TRBV27 and J usage is TRBJ2-1, with 13 bases aligning to TRBD2. Germline values: CDR1 MNHEY, CDR2 SMNVEV (reference sequence). V lost 2 bases to trimming and J lost 6 bases; unmatched junction nucleotides: 4. The CDR3 extends over 16 amino acids. CDR3 coding DNA: TGTGCCAGCAGTTTAGGACTAGCGGGAGCGGGCAATGAGCAGTTCTTC. Translation: CASSLGLAGAGNEQFF.

CDR3 nucleotide sequence: TGCAGCGTTGTTCCAGGGGTGAACACTGAAGCTTTCTTT. Its translation: CSVVPGVNTEAFF. This sequence joins TRBV29-1 and TRBJ1-1; possible D gene TRBD1, 6 bases. CDR1 and CDR2 from the germline V gene are SQVTM and ANQGSEA. The ends were cut back, 4 bases at V and 0 bases at J, with 9 bases in the middle. This CDR3 is built from 13 residues.

The rearrangement links TRBV5-1 to TRBJ2-3; no clear D gene. The CDR3 loop spans 16 amino acids. Germline V gives CDR1 SGHRS, CDR2 YFSETQ. V lost 0 bases to trimming and J lost 0 bases, with 11 bases between them. The CDR3 nucleotides read TGCGCCAGCAGCTTGGGGCAGACTTCTAGCACAGATACGCAGTATTTT. Its protein is CASSLGQTSSTDTQYF.

The chain is built from TRBV9 and TRBJ1-6; 7 bases are a match to TRBD1. CDR3 length: 14 amino acids. CDR1 is SGDLS, CDR2 YYNGEE, per germline. V lost 3 bases to trimming and J lost 8 bases; unmatched junction nucleotides: 5. The DNA of the CDR3 is TGTGCCAGCAGCGAACAGGGGCAGTATTCACCCCTCCACTTT. Its protein product is CASSEQGQYSPLHF.

This sequence joins TRBV21-1 and TRBJ2-1; TRBD1 reflects the table's D call only, with no check against the DNA. TRBV21-1 is shown as a pseudogene. CDR3 size: 18 residues. The CDR3 spells CASSKSRPRASSYNEQFF. In DNA form, the CDR3 reads TGTGCCAGCAGCAAGTCCCGACCCAGGGCCAGCTCCTACAATGAGCAGTTCTTC.